These 25 T cell receptor beta chains were sequenced from one sample in a study of response to subunit inactivated influenza vaccine. Each CDR3 protein gets one entry after TCRdb re-called the RT-PCR reads with MiXCR. The sample holds 500,000 to 750,000 distinct CDR3 sequences, approximately 14% seen once. Here the sequenced sample was PBMCs from blood, taken roughly 12 days after vaccination. The source of these receptors is a man between 50 and 59 years old who received an inactivated influenza vaccine.

The chain combines TRBV10-3 with TRBJ2-5; TRBD1 agrees at 9 bases. V trimming: 6 bases; J trimming: 7 bases; junction bases outside the gene matches: 6. The CDR3 is 13 residues long. Germline CDR1 ENHRY, CDR2 SYGVKD. CDR3 residues: CAISGDRAATQYF. As DNA, the CDR3 is TGTGCCATCAGCGGGGACAGGGCAGCGACCCAGTACTTC.

This clonotype was seen at least ten times. The chain is built from TRBV15 and TRBJ2-3; 9 bases align to TRBD2. CDR1 LNHNV and CDR2 YYDKDF come from the germline V gene (reference sequence). The ends lost 1 base at V and 0 bases at J; junction bases unmatched: 2. This CDR3 region has 16 residues. The chain's CDR3 is CATSRGTSGSTDTQYF. As DNA, the CDR3 is TGTGCCACCAGCAGAGGAACTAGCGGGAGCACAGATACGCAGTATTTT. The full variable domain, rest sourced from reference TRBV15 and TRBJ2-3, is DAMVIQNPRYQVTQFGKPVTLSCSQTLNHNVMYWYQQKSSQAPKLLFHYYDKDFNNEADTPDNFQSRRPNTSFCFLDIRSPGLGDTAMYLCATSRGTSGSTDTQYFGPGTRLTVL.

The chain joins TRBV11-2 to TRBJ2-3; 9 bases align to TRBD2. Trimming took 6 bases from V and 6 from J; bases not matched to a gene: 10. The CDR3 consists of 15 residues. Germline CDR1 and CDR2: SGHAT and FQNNGV. The chain's CDR3 is CASSTGTSWADTQYF. DNA for the CDR3: TGTGCCAGCAGTACCGGGACTAGCTGGGCGGATACGCAGTATTTT.

Only a few counts were recorded for this clonotype. This chain joins TRBV2 and TRBJ2-2; D not resolved. V shed 10 bases and J shed 0 bases, with 12 bases lying between them. The length of the CDR3 is 14 residues. Germline V gives CDR1 SNHLY, CDR2 FYNNEI. This CDR3 reads CATPRRANTGELFF. As DNA, the CDR3 is TGTGCCACCCCCCGGAGAGCGAACACCGGGGAGCTGTTTTTT.

The gene calls are TRBV3-1 and TRBJ2-2; D uncertain. Per the germline V gene, CDR1 is LGHDT and CDR2 is YNNKEL (reference sequence). This CDR3 has 17 residues. V lost 1 base and J lost 1, with 13 bases in between. In nucleotides, the CDR3 is TGTGCCAGCAGCCAAGTGCCCAGGAACTTGAACACCGGGGAGCTGTTTTTT. It yields the protein CASSQVPRNLNTGELFF.

The rearrangement uses TRBV24-1 and TRBJ2-5; 9 bases match TRBD2. The J segment lost 4 bases and the V segment lost 1 base, leaving 9 bases of the junction unmatched. The CDR3 sequence is 17 residues long. Germline V gives CDR1 KGHDR, CDR2 SFDVKD. The CDR3 region has the DNA TGTGCCACCAGTGATTTCGGGCCGGGACTAGCTTCAGAGACCCAGTACTTC. Its protein is CATSDFGPGLASETQYF.

The rearrangement joins TRBV10-3 to TRBJ2-1; D not certain. V dropped 0 bases and J dropped 8 bases, with 11 bases sitting between them. Germline assignment: CDR1 ENHRY and CDR2 SYGVKD. CDR3 length: 14 residues. The CDR3 loop reads CAISESIRTHEQFF. The CDR3 nucleotides are TGTGCCATCAGTGAGTCGATTAGAACCCATGAGCAGTTCTTC.

This clonotype appeared a few times. The chain uses TRBV20-1 and TRBJ2-1; D is uncertain. Germline CDR1 is DFQATT and CDR2 is SNEGSKA (reference sequence). V lost 6 bases, J lost 4 bases, and 19 bases lay in between. The CDR3 spans 15 residues. The CDR3 region has the DNA TGCAGTGCCCTATCGGAAACCGGGCCATACAATGAGCAGTTCTTC. Protein product: CSALSETGPYNEQFF.

J is TRBJ2-3 and V is TRBV24-1, with D perhaps given as TRBD1 or TRBD2 (7 bases each). Between the trimmed V and J ends, which lost 5 bases and 6 bases, there was a span of 23 bases. The CDR3 totals 17 residues. The germline gives CDR1 KGHDR, CDR2 SFDVKD. The CDR3 DNA reads TGTGCCACCAGTGGTCGGGACAGAGGACTAGATGTGGATACGCAGTATTTT. Its protein is CATSGRDRGLDVDTQYF.

The chain couples TRBV20-1 to TRBJ1-4; 7 nucleotides line up with TRBD1. V gave up 0 bases and J gave up 5 bases; unmatched junction bases: 3. The CDR3 loop spans 14 amino acids. Germline V CDR1 and CDR2: DFQATT, SNEGSKA (reference sequence). CDR3 nucleotides: TGCAGTGCTAGAGATGCGACAGGGAATGAAAAACTGTTTTTT. It codes for CSARDATGNEKLFF.

This chain joins TRBV7-2 and TRBJ1-4; 11 positions agree with TRBD1. This CDR3 region has 15 residues. V was pared by 4 bases and J by 3 bases, with 1 base of the junction left unmatched. Per the germline V gene, CDR1 is SGHTA and CDR2 is FQGNSA. The CDR3 nucleotides are TGTGCCAGCAGCTGGACAGGGGGCCCTAATGAAAAACTGTTTTTT. This encodes CASSWTGGPNEKLFF.

This clonotype was counted between two and nine times. The rearrangement uses TRBV18 and TRBJ2-1, with 14 nucleotides matching TRBD2. Losses at the gene ends were 1 base for V and 0 bases for J; bases not matched to a gene: 2. This CDR3 is built from 18 residues. Germline V lookup: CDR1 KGHSH, CDR2 LQKENI. The CDR3 region has the DNA TGTGCCAGCTCACCACGACTAGCGGGAGGGAGCTCCTACAATGAGCAGTTCTTC. This encodes CASSPRLAGGSSYNEQFF.

This clonotype was found a few times. The J gene is TRBJ2-3, the V gene TRBV20-1; possibly TRBD2 for D (5 bases). V shed 3 bases and J shed 1 base, with 11 bases lying between them. From germline, CDR1 is DFQATT and CDR2 SNEGSKA (reference sequence). This CDR3 spans 14 amino acids. CDR3 in DNA: TGCAGTGCTAGGCTAGCCCAGCGCACAGATACGCAGTATTTT. It encodes CSARLAQRTDTQYF.

The genes are TRBV7-8 and TRBJ2-7; the match to TRBD2 covers 15 bases. This CDR3 is built from 19 residues. Per the germline V gene, CDR1 is SGHVS and CDR2 is FQNEAQ. The V segment lost 4 bases and the J segment 3 bases; nucleotides outside the gene matches: 13. As DNA, the CDR3 is TGTGCCAGCAGCTCCCCGTGGGGACTAGCGGGGGGCCCACACTACGAGCAGTACTTC. Translated, it gives CASSSPWGLAGGPHYEQYF. Full variable domain (missing parts from reference TRBV7-8 and TRBJ2-7): GAGVSQSPRYKVAKRGQDVALRCDPISGHVSLFWYQQALGQGPEFLTYFQNEAQLDKSGLPSDRFFAERPEGSVSTLKIQRTQQEDSAVYLCASSSPWGLAGGPHYEQYFGPGTRLTVT.

This chain joins TRBV4-2 and TRBJ2-1; weak D call: TRBD2 (6 bases). This CDR3 is built from 17 residues. Deletions cut 0 bases from V and 0 bases from J, with 12 bases between. Germline assignment: CDR1 LGHNA and CDR2 YNFKEQ. DNA for the CDR3: TGTGCCAGCAGCCAAGATTGGCGGGGAAGCTCCTACAATGAGCAGTTCTTC. As protein: CASSQDWRGSSYNEQFF.

This clonotype was observed many times. The genes are TRBV16 and TRBJ1-5, with unresolved D. The V end lost 6 bases, the J end lost 0 bases, and 9 bases lay between the germline ends. The CDR3 totals 14 residues. Germline CDR1 is KGHSY and CDR2 is FQNENV. As DNA, the CDR3 is TGTGCCAGCAGTCATCAATCTAGCAATCAGCCCCAGCATTTT. The encoded protein is CASSHQSSNQPQHF.

This clonotype was counted only a few times. The chain recombines TRBV4-3 with TRBJ1-3, with D hard to call. The length of the CDR3 is 17 residues. V lost 0 bases and J 2 bases, leaving 14 bases between the germline ends. Germline CDR1 reads LGHNA; CDR2 reads YSLEER. CDR3 residues: CASSQDQAGPTGNTIYF. The CDR3 DNA follows: TGCGCCAGCAGCCAAGATCAAGCGGGCCCGACTGGAAACACCATATATTTT.

The chain uses TRBV24-1 and TRBJ1-2; D is possibly TRBD1 (6 bases). Germline CDR1 KGHDR, CDR2 SFDVKD. Trimming removed 3 bases at V and 7 bases at J, with 11 bases between. CDR3 length: 13 amino acids. The CDR3 sequence: CATSDRTAAGYTF. The CDR3 coding sequence is TGTGCCACCAGTGATAGGACAGCGGCTGGCTACACCTTC.

The DNA for the CDR3 is TGTGCCAGCAGCTGGGGATCAAGTAGCAATCAGCCCCAGCATTTT. Translating it yields CASSWGSSSNQPQHF. The chain joins TRBV5-5 to TRBJ1-5, with unresolved D. The germline CDR1 and CDR2 sequences are SGHKS and YYEKEE (reference sequence). V was shortened by 3 bases and J by 0 bases, with 10 bases between the two germline ends. The CDR3 consists of 15 residues.

This chain uses TRBV28 with TRBJ2-7; possibly TRBD1 for D (6 bases). Germline V lookup: CDR1 MDHEN, CDR2 SYDVKM. This CDR3 region has 13 residues. The ends were cut back, 3 bases at V and 3 bases at J, with 9 bases in the middle. The CDR3 DNA reads TGTGCCAGCAGTTTGGACAGTATCTACGAGCAGTACTTC. It encodes CASSLDSIYEQYF.

V usage is TRBV7-2 and J usage is TRBJ2-3; TRBD1 matches 8 bases. Losses at the gene ends were 3 bases for V and 9 bases for J; bases not matched to a gene: 5. Germline-derived CDR1 and CDR2 are SGHTA and FQGNSA. This CDR3 contains 13 residues. In DNA, the CDR3 is TGTGCCAGCAGCTTGCTAGGACAGGGCACGCAGTATTTT. Protein: CASSLLGQGTQYF.

In its sample, this clonotype was seen a few times. The chain recombines TRBV20-1 with TRBJ2-7, with a weak D call TRBD1 (7 bases). The germline V gene encodes CDR1 DFQATT and CDR2 SNEGSKA (reference sequence). There are 15 residues in the CDR3. Trimming shortened V by 0 bases and J by 5 bases, and 17 bases separated the two germline ends. The CDR3 loop reads CSARDLQGGRDEQYF. The CDR3 coding sequence is TGCAGTGCTAGAGATCTCCAGGGGGGTCGTGACGAGCAGTACTTC.

CDR3 protein: CASSDLGPNTNYGYTF. The CDR3 DNA is TGTGCCAGCAGTGATTTGGGGCCGAATACTAACTATGGCTACACCTTC. The rearrangement uses TRBV6-1 and TRBJ1-2; TRBD1 is a possible D gene (5 bases). This CDR3 spans 16 amino acids. Germline V gene lookup returns CDR1 MNHNS and CDR2 SASEGT. V was pared by 3 bases and J by 0 bases, with 14 bases between.

The chain is built from TRBV6-6 and TRBJ2-5; tentative D call: TRBD2 (6 bases). CDR1 and CDR2 (germline): MNHNY, SVGAGI (reference sequence). The CDR3 sequence is 11 residues long. CDR3 sequence: CAAGTLETQYF. The CDR3, as DNA: TGTGCTGCTGGGACTTTAGAGACCCAGTACTTC.

The chain carries TRBV24-1 and TRBJ1-2; D possibly corresponds to TRBD1 (5 bases). Trimming removed 1 base from V and 5 bases from J, with 7 bases in between. The CDR3 spans 13 residues. In germline, CDR1 is KGHDR, CDR2 SFDVKD. The CDR3 reads CATSDFKGYGYTF. Written as DNA, the CDR3 is TGTGCCACCAGTGATTTTAAGGGGTATGGCTACACCTTC.